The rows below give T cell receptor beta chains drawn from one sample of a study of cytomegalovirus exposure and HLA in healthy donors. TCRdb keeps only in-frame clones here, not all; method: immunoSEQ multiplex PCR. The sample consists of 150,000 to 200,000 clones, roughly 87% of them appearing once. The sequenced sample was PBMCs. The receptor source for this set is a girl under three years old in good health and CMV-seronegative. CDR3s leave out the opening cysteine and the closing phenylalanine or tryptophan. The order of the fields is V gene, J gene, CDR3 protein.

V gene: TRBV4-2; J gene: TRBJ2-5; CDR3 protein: ASSQGVGGGFQETQY
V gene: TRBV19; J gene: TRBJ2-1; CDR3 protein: ASRLAGANEQF
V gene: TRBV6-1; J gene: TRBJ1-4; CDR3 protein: ASSDRTGNEKLF
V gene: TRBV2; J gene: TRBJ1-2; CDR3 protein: ASSNLQGNYGYT
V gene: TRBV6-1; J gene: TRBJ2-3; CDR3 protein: ASSDRKGLAGGPTDTQY
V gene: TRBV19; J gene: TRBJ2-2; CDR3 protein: ASSNIPPYRGTGELF
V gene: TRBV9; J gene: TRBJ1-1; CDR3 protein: ASSVGYRPEKAF
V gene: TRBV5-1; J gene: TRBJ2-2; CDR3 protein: ASSPGQVTGELF
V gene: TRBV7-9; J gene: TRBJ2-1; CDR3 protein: ASSLPVGGGHEQF
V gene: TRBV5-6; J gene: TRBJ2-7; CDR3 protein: ASSFGRTAAYEQY
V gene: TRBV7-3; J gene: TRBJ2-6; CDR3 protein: ASSLNGQLSGANVLT
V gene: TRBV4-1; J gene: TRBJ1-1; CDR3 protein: ASSQVGKGELEAF
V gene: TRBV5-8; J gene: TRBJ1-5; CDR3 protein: ASSLSPNQPQH
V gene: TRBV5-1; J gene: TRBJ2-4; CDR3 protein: ASSFGGIAKNIQY
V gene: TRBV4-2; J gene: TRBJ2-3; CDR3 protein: ASSQVSGMADTQY
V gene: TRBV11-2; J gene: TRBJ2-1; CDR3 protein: ASSRRTGKEYEQF
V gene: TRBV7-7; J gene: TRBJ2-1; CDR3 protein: ASSHGANEQF
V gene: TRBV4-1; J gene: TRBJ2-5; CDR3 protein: ASSLGPGETQY
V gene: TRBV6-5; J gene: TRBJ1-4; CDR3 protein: ASSLRQFGKLF
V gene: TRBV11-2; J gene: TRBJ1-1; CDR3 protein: ASSRDRGEAF
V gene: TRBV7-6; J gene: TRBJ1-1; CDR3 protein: ASSRGAF
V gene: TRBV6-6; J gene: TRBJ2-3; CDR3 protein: ASSRTGSDTQY
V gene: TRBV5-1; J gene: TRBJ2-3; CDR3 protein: ASSTPSGRFTDTQY
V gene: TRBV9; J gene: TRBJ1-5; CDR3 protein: ASSGAGTGDQPQH
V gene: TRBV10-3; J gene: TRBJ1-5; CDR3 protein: AISEVTGKGQPQH
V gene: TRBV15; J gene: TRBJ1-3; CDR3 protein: ATSRDRGTGGGNTIY
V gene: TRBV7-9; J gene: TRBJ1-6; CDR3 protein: ASSPLGGPYDYSPLH
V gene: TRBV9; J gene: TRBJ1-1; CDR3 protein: ASSPRVQVTHTEAF
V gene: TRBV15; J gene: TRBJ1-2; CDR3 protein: ATSYDFSYGYT
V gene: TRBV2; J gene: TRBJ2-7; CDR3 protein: ATTARQGRYEQY
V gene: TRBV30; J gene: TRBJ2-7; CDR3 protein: AWSQGGVEQY
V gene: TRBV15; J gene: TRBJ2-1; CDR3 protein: ATSRESGQSHPTYNEQF
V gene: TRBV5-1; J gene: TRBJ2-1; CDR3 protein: ASSPGRGAHEQF
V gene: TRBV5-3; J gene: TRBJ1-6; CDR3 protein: ARSSPLSRERYKDNSPLH
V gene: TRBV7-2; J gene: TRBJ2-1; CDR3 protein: ASSLSSASGRINEQF
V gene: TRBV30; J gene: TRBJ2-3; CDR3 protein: AWKRDSYTDTQY
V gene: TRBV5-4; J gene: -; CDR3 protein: ASSPGTRVNTGELF
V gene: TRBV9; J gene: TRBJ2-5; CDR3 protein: ASSVATSGGPEVETQY
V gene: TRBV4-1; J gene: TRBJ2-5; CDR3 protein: ASSPYGRLAGGRRETQY
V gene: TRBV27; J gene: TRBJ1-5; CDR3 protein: ASSFQGNQPQH
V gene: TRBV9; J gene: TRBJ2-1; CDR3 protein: ASSRGDRYNEQF
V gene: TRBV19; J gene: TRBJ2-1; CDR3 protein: ASRSGGSYNEQF
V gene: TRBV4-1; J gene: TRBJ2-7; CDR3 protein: ASSPRTSRTYEQY
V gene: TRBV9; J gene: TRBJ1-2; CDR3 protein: ASSASTTGTHYGYT
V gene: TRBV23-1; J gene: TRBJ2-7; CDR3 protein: ASSQFDPLRYEQY
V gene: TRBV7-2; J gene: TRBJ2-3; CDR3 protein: ASSYLGVDTQY
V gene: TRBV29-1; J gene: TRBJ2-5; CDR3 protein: SVEVTGTMKTQY